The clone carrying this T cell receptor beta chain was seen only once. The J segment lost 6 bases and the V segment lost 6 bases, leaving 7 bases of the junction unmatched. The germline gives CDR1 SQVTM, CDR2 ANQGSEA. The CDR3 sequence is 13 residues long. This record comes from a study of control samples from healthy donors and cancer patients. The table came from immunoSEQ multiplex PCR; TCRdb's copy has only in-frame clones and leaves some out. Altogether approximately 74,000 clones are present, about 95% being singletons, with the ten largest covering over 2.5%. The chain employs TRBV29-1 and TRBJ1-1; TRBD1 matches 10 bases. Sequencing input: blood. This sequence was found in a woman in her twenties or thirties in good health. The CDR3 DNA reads TGCAGCGTGGAGGGACAGGGGAGGCCTGAAGCTTTCTTT. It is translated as CSVEGQGRPEAFF.